The 26 T cell receptor beta chains listed next were all sequenced from one sample in a study of human T cells and chemical hapten exposure. Time point: pre-sensitization, week 0. Indicated treatment: therapeutic diphenylcyclopropenone sensitization with weekly scalp DPC. TCRdb reprocessed the RACE reads via MiXCR and lists one record per CDR3 protein. Of approximately 260,000 distinct CDR3 sequences in the sample, approximately 7.5% were seen once. The source was whole blood, collected in connection with sensitization to the hapten diphenylcyclopropenone (DPC). Receptors originate from a young man with alopecia areata. Some clones in this sample may be carry-over from other donors' samples.

This clonotype was found a few times. The chain carries TRBV4-3 and TRBJ2-1; D gene uncertain. Trimming shortened V by 0 bases and J by 6 bases, and 15 bases separated the two germline ends. The CDR3 totals 16 residues. The germline gives CDR1 LGHNA, CDR2 YSLEER. The CDR3 region is CASSQDGLERGNEQFF. CDR3 sequence (DNA): TGCGCCAGCAGCCAAGATGGCCTCGAGAGAGGCAATGAGCAGTTCTTC.

This clonotype was recorded a few times. The V and J genes are TRBV20-1 and TRBJ1-1; D gene uncertain. From germline, CDR1 is DFQATT and CDR2 SNEGSKA (reference sequence). With 5 bases removed from V and 1 base from J, the gap between germline ends came to 8 bases. This CDR3 spans 12 amino acids. The CDR3 DNA reads as TGCAGTGCTCTCATAAGGAACACTGAAGCTTTCTTT. Amino acid sequence: CSALIRNTEAFF.

The rearrangement joins TRBV5-5 to TRBJ2-7; D may be TRBD2 (5 bases). V lost 3 bases and J 0 bases, leaving 10 bases between the germline ends. Germline CDR1 and CDR2: SGHKS and YYEKEE (reference sequence). The CDR3 runs 14 residues. The CDR3 sequence is CASSSRADSYEQYF. The CDR3 nucleotides are TGTGCCAGCAGCTCGCGGGCGGACTCCTACGAGCAGTACTTC.

This clonotype was picked up a small number of times. The chain uses TRBV15 and TRBJ1-4, with D unresolved. V was trimmed by 0 bases and J by 8 bases, leaving 13 bases between them. The length of the CDR3 is 15 residues. The germline V gene has CDR1 LNHNV and CDR2 YYDKDF (reference sequence). The CDR3 nucleotides are TGTGCCACCAGCAGAGATCGGGCTCCTGGGGAAAAACTGTTTTTT. Residues: CATSRDRAPGEKLFF. The entire variable domain, with the rest obtained from reference TRBV15 and TRBJ1-4, is as follows: DAMVIQNPRYQVTQFGKPVTLSCSQTLNHNVMYWYQQKSSQAPKLLFHYYDKDFNNEADTPDNFQSRRPNTSFCFLDIRSPGLGDTAMYLCATSRDRAPGEKLFFGSGTQLSVL.

This clonotype was recorded at least ten times. This chain uses TRBV18 with TRBJ2-4; 7 nucleotides line up with TRBD1. The ends lost 4 bases at V and 7 bases at J; junction bases unmatched: 7. The CDR3 is 14 amino acids. Germline V gene sequence: CDR1 KGHSH, CDR2 LQKENI. The CDR3 reads CASSRTGSDNIQYF. CDR3 nucleotides: TGTGCCAGCTCACGGACAGGTTCTGACAACATTCAGTACTTC.

This sequence joins TRBV27 and TRBJ1-2; TRBD1 might be the D (6 bases). From germline, CDR1 is MNHEY and CDR2 SMNVEV (reference sequence). The CDR3 sequence is 15 residues long. V was cut by 4 bases and J by 2 bases, with 14 bases left in between. CDR3 in DNA: TGTGCCAGCAGTTCCCGGGACACGTACAACTATGGCTACACCTTC. As protein: CASSSRDTYNYGYTF.

V usage is TRBV7-9 and J usage is TRBJ1-1; 7 bases fit TRBD1. The junction had 7 bases not matched to a gene; V was cut back by 2 bases and J by 4 bases. The CDR3 spans 15 residues. CDR1 SEHNR and CDR2 FQNEAQ come from the germline V gene (reference sequence). CDR3 in DNA: TGTGCCAGCAGCTTACAGCGACAGGGCTCCACTGAAGCTTTCTTT. It encodes CASSLQRQGSTEAFF.

This clonotype was found many times. This rearrangement joins TRBV5-1 to TRBJ2-7, with D perhaps assigned TRBD1 or TRBD2 (6 bases each). Germline loops: CDR1 SGHRS, CDR2 YFSETQ. Trimming stripped 0 bases from V and 5 bases from J, with 12 bases between. The CDR3 spans 14 residues. The CDR3 protein is CASSLVLGGHEQYF. CDR3 DNA sequence: TGCGCCAGCAGCTTGGTGTTGGGGGGCCACGAGCAGTACTTC.

The V call is TRBV29-1, the J call TRBJ2-1, with D tentatively TRBD1 (7 bases). This CDR3 contains 13 residues. CDR1 is SQVTM and CDR2 is ANQGSEA in the germline V gene. The V end lost 5 bases, the J end lost 7 bases, and 15 bases lay between the germline ends. The DNA of the CDR3 is TGCAGCGTTCCCAGCAGGGGGGCGAATGAGCAGTTCTTC. Encoded protein: CSVPSRGANEQFF.

This clonotype appeared many times. The chain uses TRBV20-1 and TRBJ1-3, with D perhaps TRBD1 (5 bases). CDR1 DFQATT and CDR2 SNEGSKA come from the germline V gene (reference sequence). The CDR3 consists of 16 residues. V was pared by 1 base and J by 1 base, with 14 bases between. CDR3 sequence reads: CSARAPGVGSGNTIYF. The CDR3 DNA is TGCAGTGCTAGAGCCCCGGGGGTTGGATCTGGAAACACCATATATTTT.

The CDR3 nucleotides are TGTGCCAGCAATAGGGACCTCACAGATACGCAGTATTTT. It yields the protein CASNRDLTDTQYF. V gene TRBV2 combines with J gene TRBJ2-3, with D possibly being TRBD1 or TRBD2 (5 bases each). CDR3 length: 13 residues. V gave up 7 bases and J gave up 2 bases, with 10 bases separating them. Germline CDR1 SNHLY, CDR2 FYNNEI. Supplemented by reference TRBV2 and TRBJ2-3, the full variable domain reads EPEVTQTPSHQVTQMGQEVILRCVPISNHLYFYWYRQILGQKVEFLVSFYNNEISEKSEIFDDQFSVERPDGSNFTLKIRSTKLEDSAMYFCASNRDLTDTQYFGPGTRLTVL.

The chain joins TRBV12-3 or TRBV12-4 to TRBJ1-1; D remains unclear. Trimming cost V 1 base and J 7 bases, with 16 bases left between them. This CDR3 is 15 amino acids long. CDR3 DNA: TGTGCCAGCAGTTTAGAAGGCCATGCAGGCCGTGAAGCTTTCTTT. Amino acids: CASSLEGHAGREAFF.

This clonotype has more than one count but fewer than ten. V and J are TRBV7-2 and TRBJ1-1; D unclear. V was clipped by 2 bases and J by 0 bases, with 13 bases between them. The length of the CDR3 is 16 residues. CDR1 SGHTA and CDR2 FQGNSA come from the germline V gene. The CDR3 region is CASSLKRYTLNTEAFF. The CDR3 bases are TGTGCCAGCAGCTTAAAGCGGTACACCCTGAACACTGAAGCTTTCTTT.

The DNA for the CDR3 is TGTGCCAGCAGCCAAGATTGGGGTGCTTCCTACAATGAGCAGTTCTTC. Translation gives CASSQDWGASYNEQFF. The genes are TRBV14 and TRBJ2-1, with no clear D. Trimming removed 0 bases from V and 1 base from J, with 10 bases in between. Germline V gives CDR1 SGHDN, CDR2 FVKESK. The CDR3 totals 16 residues.

This clonotype was seen more than once but under ten times. CDR3 residues: CASSQGPHYEQYV. The CDR3 nucleotides read TGTGCCAGCAGCCAGGGGCCACACTACGAGCAGTACGTC. This chain links TRBV6-5 with TRBJ2-7; weak D call: TRBD1 (6 bases). CDR1 is MNHEY, CDR2 SVGAGI, per germline. V lost 6 bases and J 3 bases, leaving 12 bases between the germline ends. This CDR3 is 13 amino acids long.

In its sample, this clonotype was seen many times. This chain links TRBV11-2 with TRBJ2-5; D gene unclear. Germline V gene data show CDR1 as SGHAT and CDR2 as FQNNGV. The V end was cut by 4 bases, the J end by 0 bases, with 21 bases between. The CDR3 length is 18 residues. CDR3 sequence reads: CASSYRSRMAPNQETQYF. CDR3 nucleotide sequence: TGTGCCAGCAGCTACCGATCCCGGATGGCCCCCAACCAAGAGACCCAGTACTTC.

This clonotype was seen a few times. The chain combines TRBV28 with TRBJ2-2, with TRBD1 matching 8 bases. Per germline, CDR1 MDHEN and CDR2 SYDVKM. With V trimmed by 2 bases and J by 1 base, 3 bases remained unmatched. CDR3 length: 16 amino acids. For the CDR3, the DNA is TGTGCCAGCAGTTTAAGGGGACAGGTGAACACCGGGGAGCTGTTTTTT. Translating gives CASSLRGQVNTGELFF. Variable domain in full (rest from reference TRBV28 and TRBJ2-2): DVKVTQSSRYLVKRTGEKVFLECVQDMDHENMFWYRQDPGLGLRLIYFSYDVKMKEKGDIPEGYSVSREKKERFSLILESASTNQTSMYLCASSLRGQVNTGELFFGEGSRLTVL.

The V gene is TRBV6-1, the J gene TRBJ2-7; 7 bases agree with TRBD1. Trimming cost V 8 bases and J 3 bases; bases outside gene matches: 4. The CDR3 runs to 12 residues. Germline V gene lookup returns CDR1 MNHNS and CDR2 SASEGT. The CDR3: CASWDRNYEQYF. The CDR3 coding sequence is TGTGCCAGCTGGGACAGAAACTACGAGCAGTACTTC.

In its sample, this clonotype was seen many times. This chain joins TRBV29-1 and TRBJ2-3; D is possibly TRBD1 (5 bases). The ends were cut back, 4 bases at V and 2 bases at J, with 16 bases in the middle. In germline, CDR1 is SQVTM, CDR2 ANQGSEA. The CDR3 covers 15 residues. Here the CDR3 DNA reads TGCAGCGTTGGGATTTGGGGCACCACCACAGATACGCAGTATTTT. Translating gives CSVGIWGTTTDTQYF.

This clonotype was observed a handful of times. The chain recombines TRBV6-1 with TRBJ2-5; possible D gene TRBD1, 6 bases. The CDR3 extends over 13 amino acids. V dropped 7 bases and J dropped 0 bases, with 9 bases sitting between them. Germline CDR1 MNHNS, CDR2 SASEGT. This CDR3 is CASNRADQETQYF. The CDR3 DNA reads TGTGCCAGCAACAGGGCCGACCAAGAGACCCAGTACTTC.

In its sample, this clonotype was seen a few times. V usage is TRBV6-4 and J usage is TRBJ1-1; D gene ambiguous. The CDR3 spans 11 residues. From germline, CDR1 is MRHNA and CDR2 SNTAGT. V was shortened by 2 bases and J by 9 bases, with 7 bases between the two germline ends. The CDR3 DNA reads TGTGCCAGCAGTGACGCCCGGCAAGCTTTCTTT. Protein sequence: CASSDARQAFF.

This chain connects TRBV7-2 to TRBJ1-5; D not certain. Germline V gene sequence: CDR1 SGHTA, CDR2 FQGNSA. The CDR3 sequence is 13 residues long. Trimming removed 1 base from V and 3 bases from J, with 4 bases in between. The CDR3 DNA follows: TGTGCCAGCAGCTTAGATTTCAATCAGCCCCAGCATTTT. Its translation: CASSLDFNQPQHF.

This CDR3 is CSAGGRGNTDTQYF. The DNA for the CDR3 is TGCAGTGCTGGAGGCAGGGGCAACACAGATACGCAGTATTTT. V is TRBV20-1 and J is TRBJ2-3, with TRBD1 as a possible D gene (6 bases). V was trimmed by 5 bases and J by 2 bases, leaving 14 bases between them. From germline, CDR1 is DFQATT and CDR2 SNEGSKA (reference sequence). The CDR3 length is 14 residues.

This clonotype was counted a few times. The chain uses TRBV7-9 and TRBJ2-7; 7 bases agree with TRBD1. With 4 bases clipped from V and 3 bases from J, the junction kept 3 bases outside the gene matches. The CDR3 loop spans 13 amino acids. From germline, CDR1 is SEHNR and CDR2 FQNEAQ (reference sequence). For the CDR3, the DNA is TGTGCCAGCAGCTCCCGGACAGGCTACGAGCAGTACGTC. This sequence encodes CASSSRTGYEQYV.

This clonotype was counted between two and nine times. CDR3 bases: TGTGCCAGCAGTCGCATGGGGGGGCCTTGGGAGCTGTTTTTT. Translation: CASSRMGGPWELFF. This sequence joins TRBV27 and TRBJ2-2, with D maybe TRBD2 (7 bases). CDR3 length: 14 residues. Trimming shortened V by 5 bases and J by 9 bases, and 16 bases separated the two germline ends. CDR1 is MNHEY and CDR2 is SMNVEV in the germline V gene (reference sequence).

Ten or more counts support this clonotype. The J gene is TRBJ1-1, the V gene TRBV11-2, with no clear D. The length of the CDR3 is 14 residues. Trimming removed 1 base from V and 2 bases from J, with 8 bases in between. Germline V gives CDR1 SGHAT, CDR2 FQNNGV. As DNA, the CDR3 is TGTGCCAGCAGCTTAGCTGGCGGAAACACTGAAGCTTTCTTT. It encodes CASSLAGGNTEAFF.